This TCR beta chain was documented in a study of human versus mouse CDR3 diversity and MHC coevolution. Study-level background: immunoSEQ was reported to reach one in 200,000 T cells sensitivity. Between roughly 0.6 x 10^7 and 1.8 x 10^7 valid reads came from each sample.

Notes on the study in general: Clonal inequality was lowest in most of the three human donors. Compared with mice, human CDR3s carried more deletions and insertions on average.

The J segment lost 5 bases and the V segment lost 6 bases, leaving 4 bases of the junction unmatched. This CDR3 contains 14 residues. CDR1 and CDR2 (germline): SGHRS, YFSETQ. To note about this clone: Antigen specificity is unknown.

Generated by immunoSEQ multiplex PCR, the TCRdb table keeps only in-frame clones and is missing some. This table holds roughly 80,000 clones, just under 95% found once. The receptor was derived from a person between 25 and 70 years old in good health. This rearrangement joins TRBV5-1 to TRBJ2-1, with 11 bases fitting TRBD1. The specimen sequenced was naive CD4+ T cells from blood. The subset: CD45RO-negative CD62L-positive naive CD4 T cells. The CDR3 here is CASNLDRGHNEQFF. DNA for the CDR3: TGCGCCAGCAACCTGGACAGGGGGCACAATGAGCAGTTCTTC. The full variable domain, in which reference TRBV5-1 and TRBJ2-1 provide the parts outside the CDR3, is KAGVTQTPRYLIKTRGQQVTLSCSPISGHRSVSWYQQTPGQGLQFLFEYFSETQRNKGNFPGRFSGRQFSNSRSEMNVSTLELGDSALYLCASNLDRGHNEQFFGPGTRLTVL.